This T cell receptor beta chain is from a study of T cells in tuberculosis. Study as a whole: Within 7 days of starting treatment, or before, PBMC were stored.

The sample's time point: new active TB diagnosis, blood taken before or within 7 days of starting treatment. Each donor contributed 85,000 to 100,000 T cells on average, unsorted. The repertoire was sequenced with immunoSEQ multiplex PCR; TCRdb's copy has only in-frame clones and lacks some. Of about 30,000 clones listed, approximately 90% are singletons. CDR3 size: 16 residues. Germline-derived CDR1 and CDR2 are SGHTA and FQGNSA. V lost 0 bases, J lost 2 bases, and 11 bases lay in between. This sequence was found in an adult with tuberculosis. The rearrangement links TRBV7-2 to TRBJ1-3; a weak D match, TRBD1 (5 bases). Sample: PBMCs, taken at tuberculosis diagnosis. This chain's CDR3 is CASSLAQGRAGNTIYF. For the CDR3, the DNA is TGTGCCAGCAGCTTAGCGCAGGGAAGGGCTGGAAACACCATATATTTT. The entire variable domain, with the rest obtained from reference TRBV7-2 and TRBJ1-3, is as follows: GAGVSQSPSNKVTEKGKDVELRCDPISGHTALYWYRQSLGQGLEFLIYFQGNSAPDKSGLPSDRFSAERTGGSVSTLTIQRTQQEDSAVYLCASSLAQGRAGNTIYFGEGSWLTVV.